Listed here is a single T cell receptor beta chain. The antigen it binds to is not known. Libraries were built with the immunoSEQ multiplex PCR assay. For the multiplex PCR, a mixture combining 60 forward primers for TCR Vbeta segments and 13 reverse primers for TCR Jbeta segments was used. Amplification of the CDR3 region of rearranged TCR beta genes was performed with a multiplex PCR assay on genomic DNA. The Illumina HiSeq System was used to sequence the amplified TCR beta libraries as 87-base-pair reads. The original pipeline was this. Across the 500 to 850 repertoires, a later analysis counted about 81 million unique TCR beta chains, around 11 million of which were shared by at least two donors. Raw reads were error-corrected and collapsed into unique sequences with a nearest-neighbor algorithm that merged closely related sequences to remove PCR and sequencing errors. To assign V, D and J gene segments, CDR3 sequences were aligned to IMGT reference sequences. For a sequence to be retained, a match of at least six nucleotides was required to both a V gene segment and a J gene segment. A rearrangement counted as productive if the CDR3 had no stop codons and remained in frame with V and J, and every other rearrangement counted as non-productive. CDR3 was defined according to IMGT convention as the region running from the second conserved V-encoded cysteine to the conserved J-encoded phenylalanine. In an earlier analysis of approximately 590 of the donors, sequences lacking an unambiguous match to a single V gene segment were excluded. An earlier analysis of 500 to 700 of the donors classified V segments as functional when productive rearrangements were above 56.7% and as segregating when the standard deviation between donors was above 5%. To diagnose cytomegalovirus status from the catalog of TCR beta chain sequences, a statistical classification framework was built. A later analysis assigned V and J genes by comparing TCR nucleotide sequences with IMGT/GENE-DB human TR gene sequences. The TCRdist pipeline was used in a later analysis to assign CDR3 sequences and most-parsimonious VDJ recombination scenarios. In a later analysis, each TCR beta chain was defined by its CDR3 amino acid sequence together with its V-gene family, and reads lacking a unique V-gene family were excluded. A later analysis removed roughly 590 highly shared, low-generation-probability nucleotide sequences to deal with suspected cross-contamination and a sequencing artifact. In a later analysis, a clonal expansion index for each public chain was calculated from normalized within-repertoire ranks of inferred template counts. In a later analysis, generation probabilities were computed using a VDJ recombination model fitted to out-of-frame rearrangements, and the results were checked against IGoR. Hypergeometric tests were used in a later analysis to score TCR-TCR, TCR-HLA and TCR-CMV co-occurrence, with a repertoire-size bias correction applied to the TCR pairs. False discovery rates were estimated in a later analysis by permuting HLA or CMV assignments 20 times. A later analysis grouped co-occurring TCRs with DBSCAN, adding TCRdist sequence similarity when clustering within HLA-allele-positive subsets. Repertoires with fewer than 30,000 or more than 120,000 public chains, plus five repertoires with anomalous nucleotide sharing, were excluded from co-occurrence clustering. TCRdb carries this immuneACCESS record with in-frame sequences only. Its versions omit some clonotypes, under half of them owing to an unresolved V gene in the studies checked, with the rest unexplained. Clonal size and the V and J genes are those of that table, whereas D and trimming came from the DNA. This sample's listing comprises 140,000 or so clones. 0.85% to 1% of the sample is in the top ten clones.

The sample comes from a study of cytomegalovirus exposure and HLA in healthy donors (dated by TCRdb to 2016 to 2017). The study in broad terms: An earlier analysis of several hundred of the donors reported approximately 270 Gb of sequence data and around 110 million unique TCR beta sequences from about 179 million T cells. Around 320 gigabases of sequencing data and 80 million or so unique TCR sequences were included in an early release covering about 620 HLA-typed donors. Among the roughly 400 genotyped donors, under 90% belonged to the genetic ancestry cluster associated with self-reported Caucasian donors. The study was designed to test whether signatures of past pathogen exposure could be identified by cataloging public T cell receptors. Using immunosequencing, the study profiled T cell repertoires from 666 subjects and related those repertoires to cytomegalovirus serostatus. Besides the first cohort of roughly 700 subjects, a separate validation cohort made up of about 120 different subjects was used. The study combined high-throughput TCR immunosequencing, statistical association of individual TCRs with disease status, and machine learning to predict cytomegalovirus infection status. To study patterns of TCR occurrence, a later analysis re-analyzed previously published TCR beta repertoires from around 660 donors and added high-resolution HLA genotyping. The later analysis used no new phenotypic data to find candidate immune exposures, relying instead on TCR beta sequences and their occurrence across donors. To decide whether each TCR beta V gene segment behaved as functional or pseudogenic, an earlier analysis of nearly 600 of the donors relied on high-throughput TCR beta sequencing. Donor age, sex, ethnicity and CMV serostatus were compiled alongside the repertoire data. A later genetic analysis used genome-wide SNP genotypes for about three fifths of the 666 donors, treating that subset as a discovery cohort. Every discovery cohort repertoire had been produced on one sequencing platform. Class I and class II HLA loci were covered by the typing at four-digit resolution. The number of typed donors differed by locus: about 629-640 for A, B, C, DRB1 and DQB1; some 500 for DQA1; some 590 for DPA1; and some 470 for DPB1. A handful of DR-DQ haplotypes were handled as single units for association and clustering because linkage in the cohort was strong. On average, roughly 240,000 unique TCR beta nucleotide sequences were sequenced per donor among 398 genotyped donors of the cohort, with around 19% of those sequences being non-productive. The full study reports these points: Three of the identified cytomegalovirus-associated TCR beta chains were confirmed in vitro to be specific for cytomegalovirus antigens. The presence/absence analyses assumed that sequencing depth was roughly uniform across donors, and that assumption may not be true. Some IMGT-functional V segments, including TRBV6-2 and TRBV6-3, could not be distinguished by the 87-base-pair reads and were therefore excluded. Only TCR beta chains were sequenced in this cohort, and the absence of alpha or paired-chain data limited detectable features. Correlated functional status among segregating V segments might reflect linkage disequilibrium, but an unknown experimental factor could not be ruled out. Most CMV-associated TCR beta chains appeared to be HLA-restricted in a later analysis, and the HLA associations seemed to be driven largely by CMV exposure. In a later analysis, several top co-occurrence clusters were reported to appear linked to parvovirus B19, influenza, CMV and Epstein-Barr virus. For the cohort, immune exposure information was limited to CMV serostatus. A later genetic analysis reported fewer N-insertions in productive TCRs among donors in an Asian-associated ancestry cluster than the roughly 620-donor mean. A later genetic analysis associated a missense DCLRE1C variant with V-gene and J-gene trimming of TCR beta chains, and an independent cohort replicated the association. In a later analysis, TCR association rates were found to vary across HLA loci, with the most associated TCRs seen for DRB1 alleles and the fewest for HLA-C alleles. In a later analysis, around 15,000 TCR beta sequences were associated with specific HLA alleles at a false discovery rate of 0.05. Because some donors lacked HLA typing at each locus, the association tests relied only on the typed subset. In both the original and validation cohorts, the classifier was reported to diagnose cytomegalovirus status with high specificity and sensitivity. Broadly in line with IMGT annotations, most TCR beta V segments showed up in productive rearrangements about 87% or about 30% of the time in an earlier analysis of several hundred of the donors. A further reported finding was that TCR beta sequences accurately predicted the HLA-A and HLA-B alleles for most subjects in the first cohort. The authors suggested that the approach could potentially be generalized to other disease states and immunological phenotypes. The earlier analysis of almost 600 of the donors excluded 15 to 20 rarely observed V segments, including chromosome 9 orphons, because counts were too low. In a later analysis, HLA-associated TCR beta chains were found to be more clonally expanded and to have lower generation probabilities than equally common non-associated chains. Strong co-occurrence of HLA alleles, especially DR and DQ, made assigning TCR associations to individual alleles difficult. While some public TCRs were present in many individuals, most TCR sequences turned up only very rarely across donors. In the study, 150 to 200 TCR beta chains were listed as associated with cytomegalovirus. A group of highly shared sequence variants was considered likely to be a technical artifact of the sequencing pipeline.

Cut back by 4 bases and 0 bases, the V and J ends lie 12 bases apart. CDR1 LNHDA and CDR2 SQIVND are derived from the germline V gene (reference sequence). The CDR3, from cysteine to phenylalanine, totals 15 residues. Only the CDR3 part of the read is kept: 45 bases, read in frame from the first base. In total, approximately 700 healthy bone marrow donors made up the cohort. At the time of sampling, every cohort member was nominally healthy, though immune exposures that went unrecorded were likely present. The donor tested CMV seronegative, placing the donor among the approximately 360 seronegative members of the cohort. Every donor gave a peripheral blood sample, and the peripheral blood mononuclear cells from that sample were used for TCR beta sequencing. Genomic DNA extraction from the blood cell samples was performed with the Qiagen DNeasy Blood Extraction Kit.

Input material: PBMCs. The V and J segments used are TRBV19 and TRBJ2-5; the D gene is possibly TRBD2, with 6 bases matching. The source of this sequence is a male donor in good health and CMV-seronegative. This receptor has the CDR3 CASSTLGGNQETQYF. The bases are TGTGCCAGTAGTACTCTAGGCGGGAACCAAGAGACCCAGTACTTC. The entire variable domain, with the stretches around the CDR3 drawn from the reference TRBV19 and TRBJ2-5 proteins, is DGGITQSPKYLFRKEGQNVTLSCEQNLNHDAMYWYRQDPGQGLRLIYYSQIVNDFQKGDIAEGYSVSREKKESFPLTVTSAQKNPTAFYLCASSTLGGNQETQYFGPGTRLLVL.